This T cell receptor (beta chain) was identified in a study of shared clonotypes between healthy human individuals. CDR1 and CDR2 (germline): LGHNA, YNFKEQ. V lost 1 base and J 1 base, leaving 8 bases between the germline ends. CDR3 length: 15 residues. The deep-level immunoSEQ assay was used. In the source study's methods: There were no quality scores in the junction-only immunoSEQ sequences, so filtering differed. Method: immunoSEQ multiplex PCR; TCRdb's copy keeps in-frame clones and lacks some. Clone size and the V and J calls come from that table; the DNA yielded D and trimming. This repertoire shows a few million clones, over 85% found once; its top ten account for about 0.13%. Each donor was a Caucasian adult residing in Nashville, Tennessee.

This clonotype was sampled from a young man in good health. The rearrangement joins TRBV4-2 to TRBJ1-5; the D gene is possibly TRBD1 (5 bases). The sample consisted of naive CD4+ T cells sorted from blood. The subset denotes: CD45RA+ positively selected. Here the CDR3 reads CASSQGWDSNQPQHF. DNA for the CDR3: TGTGCCAGCAGCCAAGGGTGGGACAGCAATCAGCCCCAGCATTTT.